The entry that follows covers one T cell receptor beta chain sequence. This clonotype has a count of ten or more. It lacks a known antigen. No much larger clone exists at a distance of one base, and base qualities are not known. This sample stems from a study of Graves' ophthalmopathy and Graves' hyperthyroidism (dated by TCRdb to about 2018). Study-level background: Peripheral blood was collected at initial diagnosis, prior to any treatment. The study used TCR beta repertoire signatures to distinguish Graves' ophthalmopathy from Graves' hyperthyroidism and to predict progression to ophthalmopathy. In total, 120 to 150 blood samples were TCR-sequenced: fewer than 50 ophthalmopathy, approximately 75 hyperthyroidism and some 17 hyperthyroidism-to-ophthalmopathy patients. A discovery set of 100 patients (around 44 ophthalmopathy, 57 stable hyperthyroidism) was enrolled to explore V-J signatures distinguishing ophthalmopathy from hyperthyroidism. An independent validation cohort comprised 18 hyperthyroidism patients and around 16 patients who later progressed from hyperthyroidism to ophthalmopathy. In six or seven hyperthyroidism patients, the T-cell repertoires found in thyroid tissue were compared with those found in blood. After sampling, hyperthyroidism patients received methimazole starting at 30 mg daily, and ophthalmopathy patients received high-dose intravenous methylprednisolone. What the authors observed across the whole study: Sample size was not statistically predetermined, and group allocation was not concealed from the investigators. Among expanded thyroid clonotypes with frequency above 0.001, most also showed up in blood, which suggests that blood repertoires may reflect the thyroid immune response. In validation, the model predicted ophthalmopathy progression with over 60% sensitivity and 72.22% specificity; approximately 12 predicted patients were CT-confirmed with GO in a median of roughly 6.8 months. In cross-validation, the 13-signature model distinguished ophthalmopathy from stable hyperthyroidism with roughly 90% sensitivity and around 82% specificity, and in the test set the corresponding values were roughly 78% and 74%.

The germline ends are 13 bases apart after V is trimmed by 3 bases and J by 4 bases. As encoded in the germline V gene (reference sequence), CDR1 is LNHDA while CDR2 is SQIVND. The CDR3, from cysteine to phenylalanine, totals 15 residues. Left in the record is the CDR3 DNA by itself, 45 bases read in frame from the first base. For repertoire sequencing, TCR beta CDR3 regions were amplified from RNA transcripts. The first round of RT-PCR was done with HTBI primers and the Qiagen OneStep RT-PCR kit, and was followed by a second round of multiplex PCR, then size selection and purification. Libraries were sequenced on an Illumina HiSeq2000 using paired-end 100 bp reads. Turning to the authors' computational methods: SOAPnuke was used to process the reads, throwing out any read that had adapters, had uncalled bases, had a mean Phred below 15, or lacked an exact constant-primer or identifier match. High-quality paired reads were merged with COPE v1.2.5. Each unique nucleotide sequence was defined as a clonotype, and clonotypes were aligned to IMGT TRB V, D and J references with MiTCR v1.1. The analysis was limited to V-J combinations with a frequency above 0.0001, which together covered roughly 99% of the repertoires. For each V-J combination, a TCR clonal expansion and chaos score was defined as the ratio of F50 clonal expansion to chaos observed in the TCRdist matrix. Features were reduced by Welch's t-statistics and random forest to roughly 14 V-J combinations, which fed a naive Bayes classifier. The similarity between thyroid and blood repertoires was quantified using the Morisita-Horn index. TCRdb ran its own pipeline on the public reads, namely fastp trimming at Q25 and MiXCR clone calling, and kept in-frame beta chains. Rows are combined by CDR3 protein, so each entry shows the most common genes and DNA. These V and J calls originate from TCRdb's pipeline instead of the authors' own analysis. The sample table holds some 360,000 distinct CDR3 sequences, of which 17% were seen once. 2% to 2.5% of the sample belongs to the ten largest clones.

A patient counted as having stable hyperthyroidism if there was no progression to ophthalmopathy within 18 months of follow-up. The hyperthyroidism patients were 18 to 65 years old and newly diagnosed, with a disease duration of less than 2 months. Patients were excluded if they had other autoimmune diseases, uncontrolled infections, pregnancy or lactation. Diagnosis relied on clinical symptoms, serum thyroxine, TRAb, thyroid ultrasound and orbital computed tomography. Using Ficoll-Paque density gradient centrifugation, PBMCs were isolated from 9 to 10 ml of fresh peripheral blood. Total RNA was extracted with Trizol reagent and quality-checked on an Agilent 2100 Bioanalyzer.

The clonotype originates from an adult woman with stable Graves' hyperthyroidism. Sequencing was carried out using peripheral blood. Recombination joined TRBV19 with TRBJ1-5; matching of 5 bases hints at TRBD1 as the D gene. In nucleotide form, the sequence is TGTGCCAGTAGTATGGGGGAGCCGCCTAATCAGCCCCAGCATTTT. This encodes CASSMGEPPNQPQHF.